There are many counts of the clone carrying this T cell receptor beta chain. The entry originates in a study of T cells in Graves' hyperthyroidism and ophthalmopathy. The CDR3 regions of TCR beta were amplified from RNA transcripts. A set of HTBI primers served as the primers for a first-round RT-PCR of the TCR CDR3. A single record per CDR3 protein comes from TCRdb applying MiXCR to the multiplex PCR reads. The sample lists about 840,000 distinct CDR3 sequences, 38% occurring once. The CDR3 spans 11 residues. Trimming took off 7 bases at V and 7 bases at J, with 14 bases between the two ends. CDR1 and CDR2 (germline): DFQATT, SNEGSKA (reference sequence). Hyperthyroidism patients were newly diagnosed, had disease duration under 2 months, and were aged 18 to 65 years.

The TCR was taken from a man aged 18-30 years with Graves' hyperthyroidism. The sequenced material came from blood. The chain employs TRBV20-1 and TRBJ2-7; D is uncertain. CDR3 sequence: CSVASGREQYF. The CDR3 region has the DNA TGCAGTGTTGCCTCGGGCAGGGAGCAGTACTTC.